Shown below are 11 T cell receptor beta chains from a single sample sequenced in a study of vaccination and CD4 T cells after COVID-19 (dated by TCRdb to between 2021 and 2024). No antigen has been assigned to these receptors. Receptor libraries were prepared by PCR. Sequencing took place on an Illumina iSeq 100. DNA from cultured CD4+ T cells was subjected to TCR sequencing with the Oncomine TCR Beta short-read assay at the Johns Hopkins FTIC core. TCRdb reprocessed the public reads (quality trimming at Q25 with fastp, clone calling with MiXCR) and kept in-frame beta chains. Every entry covers one CDR3 protein and lists the most common genes and DNA from its rows. The sample table lists tens of thousands of distinct CDR3 sequences, 45% to 65% of them with a count of one. The ten largest clones add up to about 3% of the sample. Per the publication, the treatment or condition label means: roughly 11-day PBMC culture with coronavirus spike peptide pools or control peptides (ViraFEST assay).

The sequenced sample consisted of CD4+ T cells from blood, cultured in vitro. The receptors here all came from a human donor who had recovered from COVID-19.

This clonotype was picked up one time. V gene TRBV27 combines with J gene TRBJ2-1; 7 nucleotides match TRBD1. The CDR3 extends over 15 amino acids. Germline CDR1 reads MNHEY; CDR2 reads SMNVEV (reference sequence). Trimming at V came to 6 bases and at J to 0 bases, leaving 5 bases not matched to a gene. Here the CDR3 reads CASSPDRVSYNEQFF. CDR3 nucleotide sequence: TGTGCCAGCAGCCCTGACAGGGTCTCCTACAATGAGCAGTTCTTC.

The chain combines TRBV29-1 with TRBJ1-5; 8 bases agree with TRBD1. Trimming at V came to 7 bases and at J to 7 bases, leaving 12 bases not matched to a gene. Germline V gene sequence: CDR1 SQVTM, CDR2 ANQGSEA. This CDR3 spans 14 amino acids. CDR3 DNA: TGCAGCGGATTCCGGGACAGGTATTTCCAGCCCCAGCATTTT. Translation gives CSGFRDRYFQPQHF.

The chain carries TRBV20-1 and TRBJ2-3; D may be TRBD1 (6 bases). The germline V gene encodes CDR1 DFQATT and CDR2 SNEGSKA (reference sequence). Trimming pared 4 bases from V and 5 bases from J, leaving 13 bases between. The CDR3 is 13 residues long. Here the CDR3 reads CSAKRTVGDTQYF. The CDR3 DNA follows: TGCAGTGCTAAGAGGACAGTGGGAGATACGCAGTATTTT.

This chain uses TRBV20-1 with TRBJ2-7; maybe TRBD2 (6 bases). V was trimmed by 7 bases and J by 0 bases, leaving 10 bases between them. This CDR3 has 12 amino acids. Germline V gene sequence: CDR1 DFQATT, CDR2 SNEGSKA (reference sequence). This chain's CDR3 is CSGQRVSYEQYF. CDR3 DNA sequence: TGCAGTGGCCAGCGGGTCTCCTACGAGCAGTACTTC.

J is TRBJ1-1 and V is TRBV7-9; no clear D gene. The CDR3 spans 13 residues. Looked up from germline, CDR1 is SEHNR and CDR2 is FQNEAQ (reference sequence). V was clipped by 6 bases and J by 4 bases, with 12 bases between them. CDR3 nucleotides: TGTGCCAGCAGAATCGCGGGCGGCACTGAAGCTTTCTTT. Translating gives CASRIAGGTEAFF. The full variable domain, rest sourced from reference TRBV7-9 and TRBJ1-1, is DTGVSQNPRHKITKRGQNVTFRCDPISEHNRLYWYRQTLGQGPEFLTYFQNEAQLEKSRLLSDRFSAERPKGSFSTLEIQRTEQGDSAMYLCASRIAGGTEAFFGQGTRLTVV.

J is TRBJ1-5 and V is TRBV30, with D perhaps TRBD1 (5 bases). This CDR3 has 15 amino acids. V lost 1 base to trimming and J lost 0 bases, with 10 bases between them. Germline assignment: CDR1 GTSNPN and CDR2 SVGIG (reference sequence). This chain's CDR3 is CAWSASGISNQPQHF. The CDR3 DNA reads as TGTGCCTGGAGTGCTTCAGGGATTAGCAATCAGCCCCAGCATTTT.

The chain carries TRBV20-1 and TRBJ1-5; 9 nucleotides agree with TRBD1. CDR3 length equals 15 residues. Germline V gene sequence: CDR1 DFQATT, CDR2 SNEGSKA (reference sequence). V gave up 0 bases and J gave up 7 bases; unmatched junction bases: 7. Here the CDR3 reads CSARDLGQGHQPQHF. The CDR3 DNA follows: TGCAGTGCTAGAGATTTGGGACAGGGTCACCAGCCCCAGCATTTT.

The V and J genes are TRBV10-3 and TRBJ1-5; D not resolved. The V gene lost 3 bases and the J gene lost 11 bases, with 11 bases spanning the gap. Germline V gene sequence: CDR1 ENHRY, CDR2 SYGVKD. The CDR3 has 12 residues. The CDR3 protein is CAISEAGRAQHF. CDR3 in DNA: TGTGCCATCAGTGAAGCCGGGAGAGCCCAGCATTTT.

This clonotype was counted a few times. V and J are TRBV6-2 or TRBV6-3 and TRBJ1-1, with D possibly being TRBD1 (6 bases). CDR1 and CDR2 (germline): MNHEY, SVGEGT. This CDR3 is 13 amino acids long. The V end lost 9 bases, the J end lost 4 bases, and 15 bases lay between the germline ends. The CDR3 spells CASNRVPTTEAFF. CDR3 nucleotides: TGTGCCAGTAACAGGGTACCGACCACTGAAGCTTTCTTT.

J is TRBJ1-1 and V is TRBV29-1; the D is unclear. CDR1 is SQVTM, CDR2 ANQGSEA, per germline. The CDR3 spans 11 residues. V lost 4 bases, J lost 8 bases, and 11 bases lay in between. The DNA for the CDR3 is TGCAGCGTTGGGACTGCCAACGAAGCTTTCTTT. It specifies CSVGTANEAFF.

V and J are TRBV6-1 and TRBJ2-3; D unclear. The V end lost 7 bases, the J end lost 4 bases, and 18 bases lay between the germline ends. This CDR3 is 15 amino acids long. The germline CDR1 and CDR2 sequences are MNHNS and SASEGT. CDR3 DNA sequence: TGTGCCAGCACTACTTCTTTTAACCCGGCAGATACGCAGTATTTT. Its translation is CASTTSFNPADTQYF.